This T cell receptor beta chain was captured by sequencing in a study of T cell responses to AZD1222 COVID-19 vaccine. V gave up 6 bases and J gave up 2 bases, with 12 bases separating them. Germline CDR1 is SQVTM and CDR2 is ANQGSEA. The CDR3 spans 13 residues. TCRdb's copy holds only in-frame clones and misses some; the assay was immunoSEQ multiplex PCR. The table records 150,000 to 200,000 clones, just over 90% of them present only once. Second-dose intervals near 4 or 12 weeks were combined. This specimen was peripheral blood, taken 28 days after the second AZD1222 dose. This sequence was found in an adult who received the AZD1222 COVID-19 vaccine. This chain connects TRBV29-1 to TRBJ2-3; the D is unclear. This chain's CDR3 is CSVRPDPTDTQYF. In DNA form, the CDR3 reads TGCAGCGTCCGACCAGATCCCACAGATACGCAGTATTTT.